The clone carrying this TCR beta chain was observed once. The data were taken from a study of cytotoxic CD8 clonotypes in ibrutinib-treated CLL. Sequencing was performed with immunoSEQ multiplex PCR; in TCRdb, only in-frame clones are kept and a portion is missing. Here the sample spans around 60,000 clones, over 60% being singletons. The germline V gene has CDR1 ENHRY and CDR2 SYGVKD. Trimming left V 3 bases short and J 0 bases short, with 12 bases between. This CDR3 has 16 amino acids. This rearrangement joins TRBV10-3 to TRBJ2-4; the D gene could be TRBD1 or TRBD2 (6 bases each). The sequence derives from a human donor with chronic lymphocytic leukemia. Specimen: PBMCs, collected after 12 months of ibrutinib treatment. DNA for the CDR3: TGTGCCATCAGTGAAGGGGGGCGGCAAGCCAAAAACATTCAGTACTTC. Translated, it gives CAISEGGRQAKNIQYF.